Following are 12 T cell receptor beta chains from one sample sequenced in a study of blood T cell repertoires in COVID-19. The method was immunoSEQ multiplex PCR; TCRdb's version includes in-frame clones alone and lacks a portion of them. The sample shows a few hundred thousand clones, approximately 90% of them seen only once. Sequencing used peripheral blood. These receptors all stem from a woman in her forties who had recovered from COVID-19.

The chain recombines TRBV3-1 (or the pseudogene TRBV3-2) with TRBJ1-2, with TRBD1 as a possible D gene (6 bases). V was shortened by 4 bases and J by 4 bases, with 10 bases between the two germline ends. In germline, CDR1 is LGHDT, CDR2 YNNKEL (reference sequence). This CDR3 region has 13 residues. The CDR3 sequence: CASSRGGIYGYTF. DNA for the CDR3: TGTGCCAGCAGCCGGGGGGGCATCTATGGCTACACCTTC.

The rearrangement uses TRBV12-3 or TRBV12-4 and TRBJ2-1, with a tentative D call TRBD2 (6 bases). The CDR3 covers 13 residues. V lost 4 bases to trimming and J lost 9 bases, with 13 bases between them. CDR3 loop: CASSWAGRSEQFF. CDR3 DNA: TGTGCCAGCAGTTGGGCGGGGAGAAGTGAGCAGTTCTTC.

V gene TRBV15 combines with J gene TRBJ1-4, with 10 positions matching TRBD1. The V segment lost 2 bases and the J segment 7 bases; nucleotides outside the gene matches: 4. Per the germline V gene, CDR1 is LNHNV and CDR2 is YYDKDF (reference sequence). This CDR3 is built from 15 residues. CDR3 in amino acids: CATSRPGTGAEKLFF. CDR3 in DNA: TGTGCCACCAGCAGACCCGGGACAGGGGCTGAAAAACTGTTTTTT.

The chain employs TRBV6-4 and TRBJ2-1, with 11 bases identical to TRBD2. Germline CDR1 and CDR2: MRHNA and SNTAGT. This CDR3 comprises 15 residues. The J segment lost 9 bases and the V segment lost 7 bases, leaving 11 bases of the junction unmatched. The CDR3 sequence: CASTPIAGGWGEQFF. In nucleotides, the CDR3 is TGTGCCAGCACCCCGATAGCGGGAGGGTGGGGTGAGCAGTTCTTC.

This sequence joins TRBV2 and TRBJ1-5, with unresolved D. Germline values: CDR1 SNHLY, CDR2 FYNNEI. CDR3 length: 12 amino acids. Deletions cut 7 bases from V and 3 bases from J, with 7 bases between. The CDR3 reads CASNPSNQPQHF. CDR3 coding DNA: TGTGCCAGCAATCCCTCCAATCAGCCCCAGCATTTT.

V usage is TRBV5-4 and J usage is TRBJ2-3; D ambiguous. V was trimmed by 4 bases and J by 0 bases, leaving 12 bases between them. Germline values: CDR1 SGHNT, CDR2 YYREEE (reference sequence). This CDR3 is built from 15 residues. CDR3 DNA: TGTGCCAGCAGCCCCAGGCGTGCTAGCACAGATACGCAGTATTTT. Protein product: CASSPRRASTDTQYF. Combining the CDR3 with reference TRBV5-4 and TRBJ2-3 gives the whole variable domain ETGVTQSPTHLIKTRGQQVTLRCSSQSGHNTVSWYQQALGQGPQFIFQYYREEENGRGNFPPRFSGLQFPNYSSELNVNALELDDSALYLCASSPRRASTDTQYFGPGTRLTVL.

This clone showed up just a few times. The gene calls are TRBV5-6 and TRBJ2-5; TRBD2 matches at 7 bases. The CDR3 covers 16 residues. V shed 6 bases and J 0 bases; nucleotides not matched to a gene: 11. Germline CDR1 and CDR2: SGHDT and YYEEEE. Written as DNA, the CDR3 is TGTGCCAGCACCGGTGGGTGGGGGGGGAACCAAGAGACCCAGTACTTC. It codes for CASTGGWGGNQETQYF.

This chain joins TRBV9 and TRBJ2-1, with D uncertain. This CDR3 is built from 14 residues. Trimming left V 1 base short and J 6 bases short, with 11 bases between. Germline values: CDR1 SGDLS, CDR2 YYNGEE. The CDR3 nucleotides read TGTGCCAGCAGCGTATCCCTCGGGTCCAATGAGCAGTTCTTC. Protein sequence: CASSVSLGSNEQFF.

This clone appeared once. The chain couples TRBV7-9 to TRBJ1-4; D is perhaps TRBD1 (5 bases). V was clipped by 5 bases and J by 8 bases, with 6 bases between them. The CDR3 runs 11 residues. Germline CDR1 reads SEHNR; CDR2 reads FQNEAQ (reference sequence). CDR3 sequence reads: CASSPGEKLFF. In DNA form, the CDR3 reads TGTGCCAGCAGCCCAGGGGAAAAACTGTTTTTT. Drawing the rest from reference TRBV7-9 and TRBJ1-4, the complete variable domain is DTGVSQNPRHKITKRGQNVTFRCDPISEHNRLYWYRQTLGQGPEFLTYFQNEAQLEKSRLLSDRFSAERPKGSFSTLEIQRTEQGDSAMYLCASSPGEKLFFGSGTQLSVL.

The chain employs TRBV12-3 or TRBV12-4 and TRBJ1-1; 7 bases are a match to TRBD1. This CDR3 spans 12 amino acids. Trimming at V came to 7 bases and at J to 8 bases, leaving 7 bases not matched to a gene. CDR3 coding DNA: TGTGCCAGCACCCTGACAGGGCCCGAAGCTTTCTTT. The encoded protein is CASTLTGPEAFF.

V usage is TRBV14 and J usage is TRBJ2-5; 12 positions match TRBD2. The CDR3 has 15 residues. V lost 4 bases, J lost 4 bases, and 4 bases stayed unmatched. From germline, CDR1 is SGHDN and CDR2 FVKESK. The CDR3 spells CASSPAGLAGETQYF. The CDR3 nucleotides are TGTGCCAGCAGCCCCGCGGGACTAGCGGGAGAGACCCAGTACTTC.

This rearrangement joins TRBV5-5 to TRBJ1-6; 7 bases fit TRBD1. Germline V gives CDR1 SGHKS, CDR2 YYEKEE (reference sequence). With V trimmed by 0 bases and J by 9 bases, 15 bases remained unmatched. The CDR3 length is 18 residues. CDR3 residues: CASSLAVDGRGLGSPLHF. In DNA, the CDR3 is TGTGCCAGCAGCTTGGCCGTCGACGGCAGGGGGTTGGGTTCACCCCTCCACTTT.